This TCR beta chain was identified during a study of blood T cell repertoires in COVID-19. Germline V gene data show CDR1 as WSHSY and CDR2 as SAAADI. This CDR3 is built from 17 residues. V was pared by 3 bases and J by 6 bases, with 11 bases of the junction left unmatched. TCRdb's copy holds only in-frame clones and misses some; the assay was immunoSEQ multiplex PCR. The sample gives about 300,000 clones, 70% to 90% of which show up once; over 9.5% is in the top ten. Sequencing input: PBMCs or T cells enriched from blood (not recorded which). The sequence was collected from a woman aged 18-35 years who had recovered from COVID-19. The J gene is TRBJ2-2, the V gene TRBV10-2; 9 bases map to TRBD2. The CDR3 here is CASSESASGTGAGELFF. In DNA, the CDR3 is TGCGCCAGCAGTGAAAGTGCTAGCGGGACGGGAGCCGGGGAGCTGTTTTTT.